The present entry profiles one T cell receptor (beta chain) with its context. These data originate in a study of blood T cell repertoires in COVID-19. The CDR3 runs to 16 residues. V was pared by 0 bases and J by 6 bases, with 15 bases between. Germline CDR1 and CDR2: LNHNV and YYDKDF (reference sequence). Generated by immunoSEQ multiplex PCR, the TCRdb table keeps only in-frame clones and is missing some. There are fewer than 450,000 clones in the sample; 88% occur only once, and roughly 1.9% lies in the top ten. The receptor comes from a woman in her thirties or forties with acute COVID-19. The V and J genes are TRBV15 and TRBJ1-5; a possible D gene is TRBD1 (5 bases). Sequencing used PBMCs or T cells enriched from blood (not recorded which). The CDR3 nucleotides are TGTGCCACCAGCAGAGATCAGGGTGTTGAGCGTCAGCCCCAGCATTTT. Its protein is CATSRDQGVERQPQHF.